This T cell receptor beta chain was observed in a study of cytomegalovirus exposure and HLA in healthy donors. Sequenced by immunoSEQ multiplex PCR; TCRdb stores in-frame clones only, minus some. The profile shows under 100,000 clones, 80% to 85% of them singletons. The CDR3 has 14 residues. Deletions cut 3 bases from V and 4 bases from J, with 9 bases between. Germline V lookup: CDR1 SGHDN, CDR2 FVKESK. The chain joins TRBV14 to TRBJ1-4; D gene unclear. The receptor was derived from a woman younger than 30 in good health and CMV-seropositive. The source material was PBMCs. CDR3 nucleotide sequence: TGTGCCAGCAGCCATATTAGTGATAATGAAAAACTGTTTTTT. As protein: CASSHISDNEKLFF.